Each of the 14 T cell receptor beta chains below was sequenced from the same sample in a study of CD8 T cell repertoires and HIV-1 epitope variants. Antigens for these TCRs are unknown. Profiling relied on immunoSEQ multiplex PCR, and the TCRdb table lists in-frame clones only, not all of them. Here the sample spans 5,900 or so clones, around two thirds being singletons. Sequenced material: cultured CD8+ T cells derived from PBMCs. These receptors all stem from a male donor with HIV.

The rearrangement joins TRBV19 to TRBJ2-2, with D perhaps matching TRBD2 (6 bases). Germline CDR1 is LNHDA and CDR2 is SQIVND (reference sequence). The CDR3 consists of 12 residues. Trimming removed 10 bases at V and 6 bases at J, with 12 bases between. The CDR3: CATTWGAGELFF. The CDR3 nucleotides are TGTGCCACTACCTGGGGGGCCGGGGAGCTGTTTTTT.

This chain links TRBV5-6 with TRBJ2-7; D unresolved. Trimming removed 2 bases at V and 2 bases at J, with 20 bases between. Germline V gene lookup returns CDR1 SGHDT and CDR2 YYEEEE. The CDR3 consists of 17 residues. CDR3 sequence: CASSLEPGLAQPYEQYF. The CDR3 DNA follows: TGTGCCAGCAGCTTAGAACCCGGGCTCGCCCAACCCTACGAGCAGTACTTC.

This chain links TRBV28 with TRBJ1-5; D may be TRBD1 (5 bases). Germline loops: CDR1 MDHEN, CDR2 SYDVKM. The CDR3 has 16 residues. Trimming cost V 5 bases and J 2 bases, with 16 bases left between them. The CDR3 reads CASSQRTLWGNQPQHF. The DNA of the CDR3 is TGTGCCAGCAGTCAGCGGACACTTTGGGGCAATCAGCCCCAGCATTTT.

This clone has just a few counts. The chain couples TRBV5-1 to TRBJ2-1; 9 bases fit TRBD1. Germline V lookup: CDR1 SGHRS, CDR2 YFSETQ. V trimming: 2 bases; J trimming: 6 bases; junction bases outside the gene matches: 3. The length of the CDR3 is 14 residues. CDR3 nucleotide sequence: TGCGCCAGCAGCTTCTGGACAGGGGCCAATGAGCAGTTCTTC. Residues: CASSFWTGANEQFF.

The V gene is TRBV5-6, the J gene TRBJ1-5; D is ambiguous. The CDR3 contains 14 residues. CDR1 and CDR2 from the germline V gene are SGHDT and YYEEEE. The V end was cut by 6 bases, the J end by 3 bases, with 13 bases between. This chain's CDR3 is CASTNWRYNQPQHF. CDR3 coding DNA: TGTGCCAGCACCAACTGGAGGTACAATCAGCCCCAGCATTTT.

V usage is TRBV21-1 and J usage is TRBJ2-7; the DNA was not used to check the table's D call, TRBD1. TRBV21-1 is a known pseudogene. The CDR3 runs to 13 residues. In DNA form, the CDR3 reads TGTGCCAGCAGCAGCTCGGCCCCCTCAGGGCAGTACTTC. Translating it yields CASSSSAPSGQYF.

This clone came up a few times. The chain recombines TRBV7-6 with TRBJ2-1, with 10 bases fitting TRBD1. The CDR3 is 16 residues long. Unmatched junction bases numbered 10, after V lost 4 bases and J lost 7 bases. The V gene's germline CDR1 is SGHVS and CDR2 FNYEAQ. CDR3 protein: CASSSTRQGALNEQFF. In DNA, the CDR3 is TGTGCCAGCAGCTCGACTAGACAGGGGGCATTAAATGAGCAGTTCTTC.

The table lists this clone with a few counts. V usage is TRBV14 and J usage is TRBJ1-6; D is possibly TRBD1 (5 bases). The CDR3 is 16 residues long. V shed 0 bases and J shed 2 bases, with 8 bases lying between them. Germline CDR1 and CDR2: SGHDN and FVKESK. In nucleotides, the CDR3 is TGTGCCAGCAGCCAAGAGTGGGGGGCCTATAATTCACCCCTCCACTTT. Its protein is CASSQEWGAYNSPLHF.

The chain is built from TRBV5-4 and TRBJ1-6; TRBD1 matches 10 bases. The CDR3 extends over 17 amino acids. V lost 4 bases and J lost 1; bases outside the gene matches: 5. CDR1 and CDR2 (germline): SGHNT, YYREEE (reference sequence). The CDR3 sequence is CASSAGTGVSYNSPLHF. CDR3 coding DNA: TGTGCCAGCAGCGCCGGGACAGGGGTTTCCTATAATTCACCCCTCCACTTT.

In this sample, this clone turned up a few times. The V call is TRBV5-6, the J call TRBJ2-5, with TRBD2 identical over 10 bases. CDR1 is SGHDT, CDR2 YYEEEE, per germline. Trimming cost V 1 base and J 3 bases; bases outside gene matches: 3. This CDR3 has 15 amino acids. The CDR3 DNA reads as TGTGCCAGCAGCTTGCTAGCGGGGGTGGAAGAGACCCAGTACTTC. Its protein product is CASSLLAGVEETQYF.

The chain links TRBV27 to TRBJ2-7; 9 positions match TRBD1. The CDR3 sequence is 15 residues long. The germline gives CDR1 MNHEY, CDR2 SMNVEV (reference sequence). The trim removed 5 bases at V and 0 bases at J, leaving 5 bases unmatched. The CDR3 is CASSVGQGSSYEQYF. For the CDR3, the DNA is TGTGCCAGCAGTGTGGGACAGGGAAGCTCCTACGAGCAGTACTTC.

The chain couples TRBV11-2 to TRBJ1-2; no firm D call. The V end was cut by 5 bases, the J end by 8 bases, with 24 bases between. The CDR3 is made up of 16 amino acids. Germline loops: CDR1 SGHAT, CDR2 FQNNGV. The CDR3 coding sequence is TGTGCCAGCAGCCCCAACTTGGACCGAAACTTCCGGGGCTACACCTTC. This translates into CASSPNLDRNFRGYTF.

The chain uses TRBV6-5 and TRBJ1-4; the D gene is possibly TRBD1 (6 bases). The CDR3 totals 15 residues. Germline-derived CDR1 and CDR2 are MNHEY and SVGAGI. The V gene lost 6 bases and the J gene lost 2 bases, with 13 bases spanning the gap. In DNA form, the CDR3 reads TGTGCCAGCAGACTCACAGGGTCGACTAATGAAAAACTGTTTTTT. This gives the protein CASRLTGSTNEKLFF.

The V and J genes are TRBV25-1 and TRBJ2-5, with D uncertain. The germline CDR1 and CDR2 sequences are MGHDK and SYGVNS. V was pared by 3 bases and J by 5 bases, with 13 bases between. The CDR3 sequence is 14 residues long. CDR3 protein: CASSETVKGETQYF. The CDR3, as DNA: TGTGCCAGCAGTGAGACCGTGAAGGGCGAGACCCAGTACTTC.